The sample holds one count of the clone carrying this TCR beta chain. Its antigen is not known. The CDR3 covers 13 residues. Looked up from germline, CDR1 is GTSNPN and CDR2 is SVGIG (reference sequence). V shed 3 bases, J shed 8 bases, and the junction held 7 bases outside the gene matches. The table came from immunoSEQ multiplex PCR; TCRdb's copy has only in-frame clones and leaves some out. The repertoire holds around 190,000 clones, with about 84% as singletons. These data belong to a study of cytomegalovirus exposure and HLA in healthy donors. Overall study results and limits: TCR clusters originating in the first cohort tended to co-occur in the 120 validation repertoires, according to a later analysis. Cytomegalovirus-associated status was assigned to some 180 TCR beta chains. As confirmed in vitro, three CMV-associated chains were specific for CMV antigens.

The V call is TRBV30, the J call TRBJ1-5; 7 bases agree with TRBD1. What was sequenced was PBMCs. The source of this sequence is a woman aged 18-29 years in good health and CMV-seronegative. The CDR3 sequence is CAWSQNQGEPQHF. The CDR3 DNA sequence: TGTGCCTGGAGCCAGAACCAGGGGGAGCCCCAGCATTTT. Using reference TRBV30 and TRBJ1-5 for the parts outside the CDR3, the full variable domain is SQTIHQWPATLVQPVGSPLSLECTVEGTSNPNLYWYRQAAGRGLQLLFYSVGIGQISSEVPQNLSASRPQDRQFILSSKKLLLSDSGFYLCAWSQNQGEPQHFGDGTRLSIL.